These T cell receptor beta chains were read from a single sample in a study of blood T cell repertoires in COVID-19. Sequenced by immunoSEQ multiplex PCR; TCRdb stores in-frame clones only, minus some. This sample has some 100,000 clones, with 90% found just once. Sequenced sample: peripheral blood. The receptors shown here come from a man between 50 and 59 years old with acute or convalescent COVID-19. CDR3s include the opening cysteine and the closing phenylalanine or tryptophan. D genes are given only for firm matches. Clone sizes are given selectively: once, few, many, or a class where the clone is expanded.

TRBV11-3	NA	NA	TRBJ2-1	CASSLWRSDNEQFF	TGTGCCAGCAGCTTATGGCGGAGTGACAATGAGCAGTTCTTC
TRBV29-1	NA	TRBD2	TRBJ2-3	CSVGGIAGRTDTQYF	TGCAGCGTTGGGGGGATAGCGGGTCGCACAGATACGCAGTATTTT
TRBV6-5	NA	TRBD1	TRBJ1-3	CASSGQGAYNTIYF	TGTGCCAGCAGCGGACAGGGGGCCTATAACACCATATATTTT
TRBV27	once	NA	TRBJ1-5	CASSLTGTRLNQPQHF	TGTGCCAGCAGTTTAACAGGGACACGATTAAATCAGCCCCAGCATTTT
TRBV5-5	NA	NA	TRBJ1-4	CASSVGGRINEKLFF	TGTGCCAGCAGCGTTGGGGGGAGAATAAATGAAAAACTGTTTTTT
TRBV18	NA	TRBD2	TRBJ2-1	CASSQGLAANNEQFF	TGTGCCAGCTCACAGGGACTAGCGGCTAACAATGAGCAGTTCTTC
TRBV30	NA	NA	TRBJ2-5	CAWSVLRIPETQYF	TGTGCCTGGAGTGTACTGAGAATTCCGGAGACCCAGTACTTC
TRBV3-1/TRBV3-2	NA	TRBD2	TRBJ2-7	CASSPTQLAGEVEQYF	TGTGCCAGCAGCCCCACCCAACTAGCGGGAGAGGTCGAGCAGTACTTC
TRBV21-1	NA	NA	TRBJ1-2	CASSKNVWGGDYGYTF	TGTGCCAGCAGCAAAAATGTGTGGGGAGGCGACTATGGCTACACCTTC
TRBV4-1	NA	NA	TRBJ2-6	CASSQDRDTGANVLTF	TGCGCCAGCAGCCAAGATCGAGACACTGGGGCCAACGTCCTGACTTTC
TRBV7-2	NA	TRBD2	TRBJ2-1	CASRPGTSGRLNEQFF	TGTGCCAGCAGACCAGGGACTAGCGGGAGGCTCAATGAGCAGTTCTTC
TRBV9	NA	TRBD2	TRBJ2-2	CASSVAIAGGPHTGELFF	TGTGCCAGCAGCGTAGCTATAGCGGGAGGGCCTCACACCGGGGAGCTGTTTTTT
TRBV24-1	NA	NA	TRBJ2-3	CATSDSTDTQYF	TGTGCCACCAGTGACTCCACAGATACGCAGTATTTT
TRBV6-6	NA	TRBD1	TRBJ1-3	CASSFSGTGTGNTIYF	TGTGCCAGCAGTTTTTCCGGGACAGGGACTGGAAACACCATATATTTT
TRBV6-5	NA	TRBD1	TRBJ2-7	CASRPWTGNQYF	TGTGCCAGCAGACCCTGGACAGGCAATCAGTACTTC
TRBV5-1	NA	TRBD1	TRBJ2-3	CASSLVGQGSDTQYF	TGCGCCAGCAGCCTGGTGGGACAGGGTTCAGATACGCAGTATTTT
TRBV10-3	NA	TRBD2	TRBJ2-1	CAISEERDYKQFF	TGTGCCATCAGTGAAGAGCGGGATTATAAGCAGTTCTTC
TRBV28	NA	TRBD1	TRBJ1-1	CASTLTGRAFF	TGTGCCAGCACCCTGACAGGGAGAGCTTTCTTT
TRBV7-2	NA	NA	TRBJ2-3	CASSLYLYTDTQYF	TGTGCCAGCAGCTTATACCTATACACAGATACGCAGTATTTT
TRBV6-5	NA	TRBD2	TRBJ2-1	CASSYEASGNEQFF	TGTGCCAGCAGTTACGAGGCTAGCGGGAATGAGCAGTTCTTC
TRBV12-3/TRBV12-4	NA	TRBD1	TRBJ2-7	CASSWDSSYEQYF	TGTGCCAGCAGTTGGGACAGCTCCTACGAGCAGTACTTC
TRBV3-1/TRBV3-2	NA	NA	TRBJ1-5	CASSQDFTASFSQPQHF	TGTGCCAGCAGCCAAGATTTCACGGCTAGTTTCAGTCAGCCCCAGCATTTT
TRBV4-1	NA	TRBD1	TRBJ2-7	CASSQLGTGTEQYF	TGCGCCAGCAGCCAACTCGGGACAGGGACCGAGCAGTACTTC
TRBV5-1	NA	NA	TRBJ1-6	CASSFEADSPLHF	TGCGCCAGCAGCTTTGAGGCGGATTCACCCCTCCACTTT
TRBV2	once	TRBD1	TRBJ1-3	CASRIQGGGNTIYF	TGTGCCAGCAGGATACAGGGGGGGGGAAACACCATATATTTT
TRBV5-1	few	TRBD1	TRBJ2-2	CASSPGQDSTGELFF	TGCGCCAGCAGCCCGGGACAGGATTCCACCGGGGAGCTGTTTTTT
TRBV30	NA	NA	TRBJ2-2	CAWSRTSPNTGELFF	TGTGCCTGGAGCCGCACTAGTCCGAACACCGGGGAGCTGTTTTTT
TRBV24-1	NA	TRBD1	TRBJ2-3	CATSDPGQGRPDTQYF	TGTGCCACCAGTGACCCCGGACAGGGTCGGCCAGATACGCAGTATTTT
TRBV5-4	once	TRBD1	TRBJ1-1	CASSLAGTANTEAFF	TGTGCCAGCAGCTTGGCAGGGACAGCGAATACTGAAGCTTTCTTT
TRBV27	NA	TRBD1	TRBJ2-3	CASSLRQGAFLDTQYF	TGTGCCAGCAGTCTTCGCCAGGGGGCTTTTTTGGATACGCAGTATTTT
TRBV6-2/TRBV6-3	few	TRBD2	TRBJ2-7	CASSPSGRSSYEQYF	TGTGCCAGCAGTCCAAGCGGGAGGAGCTCCTACGAGCAGTACTTC
TRBV7-9	NA	NA	TRBJ2-6	CASSGRPTGANVLTF	TGTGCCAGCAGCGGGAGGCCCACGGGGGCCAACGTCCTGACTTTC
TRBV19	NA	TRBD2	TRBJ2-7	CASRLANSYEQYF	TGTGCCAGTCGACTAGCGAACTCCTACGAGCAGTACTTC
TRBV5-6	NA	TRBD2	TRBJ2-7	CASSFGTSGTYEQYF	TGTGCCAGCAGCTTCGGGACTAGCGGGACCTACGAGCAGTACTTC
TRBV12-3/TRBV12-4	NA	TRBD2	TRBJ2-1	CASVSGTSGNKFF	TGTGCCAGCGTTTCCGGGACTAGCGGGAATAAGTTCTTC
TRBV6-5	NA	TRBD2	TRBJ2-5	CASSPGLGGETQYF	TGTGCCAGCAGTCCGGGACTAGGGGGGGAGACCCAGTACTTC
TRBV7-9	NA	TRBD1	TRBJ1-2	CASTWDSRGYTF	TGTGCCAGCACCTGGGACAGTCGGGGCTACACCTTC
TRBV11-2	NA	TRBD1	TRBJ1-5	CASSLSLGQGQPQHF	TGTGCCAGCAGCTTATCCTTGGGACAGGGACAGCCCCAGCATTTT
TRBV5-1	once	NA	TRBJ1-2	CASSSGTDFVGYTF	TGCGCCAGCAGCTCCGGCACAGATTTCGTTGGCTACACCTTC
TRBV19	NA	TRBD1	TRBJ1-1	CASSISRQGPTEAFF	TGTGCCAGTAGTATTTCCCGACAGGGGCCCACTGAAGCTTTCTTT
TRBV4-2	NA	NA	TRBJ2-7	CASSPYRDFGYDEQYF	TGTGCCAGCAGCCCCTACCGGGACTTCGGTTACGACGAGCAGTACTTC
TRBV5-1	NA	TRBD1	TRBJ1-2	CASSLTGQGASGYTF	TGCGCCAGCAGCCTGACGGGACAGGGGGCGAGTGGCTACACCTTC
TRBV27	NA	TRBD2	TRBJ2-3	CASSSVAGVTTDTQYF	TGTGCCAGCAGCTCCGTAGCGGGAGTAACGACAGATACGCAGTATTTT
TRBV15	once	TRBD1	TRBJ1-2	CATSRDLPGQGYGYTF	TGTGCCACCAGCAGAGATCTCCCGGGACAGGGGTATGGCTACACCTTC
TRBV12-5	NA	TRBD2	TRBJ2-1	CASVPLAGGPYNEQFF	TGTGCTAGTGTCCCCCTAGCGGGAGGGCCCTACAATGAGCAGTTCTTC
TRBV11-2	NA	NA	TRBJ2-3	CASSSSGEQYF	TGTGCCAGCAGCTCCTCGGGGGAGCAGTATTTT